This T cell receptor (beta chain) was recovered during a study of identical twins. TCRdb processed the 5' RACE reads anew with MiXCR; each CDR3 protein has one entry. The sample holds 1,800,000 or so distinct CDR3 sequences, about 31% seen once. A few counts support this clonotype. The donors were all healthy and Caucasian. Losses at the gene ends were 4 bases for V and 4 bases for J; bases not matched to a gene: 11. CDR1 MDHEN and CDR2 SYDVKM come from the germline V gene. This CDR3 region has 18 residues. The sample consisted of cord blood. The source is a newborn girl in good health. V is TRBV28 and J is TRBJ2-5; TRBD2 agrees at 14 bases. The CDR3 loop is CASSSNTGLAGVRETQYF. Written as DNA, the CDR3 is TGTGCCAGCAGTTCTAACACGGGACTAGCGGGAGTAAGAGAGACCCAGTACTTC.